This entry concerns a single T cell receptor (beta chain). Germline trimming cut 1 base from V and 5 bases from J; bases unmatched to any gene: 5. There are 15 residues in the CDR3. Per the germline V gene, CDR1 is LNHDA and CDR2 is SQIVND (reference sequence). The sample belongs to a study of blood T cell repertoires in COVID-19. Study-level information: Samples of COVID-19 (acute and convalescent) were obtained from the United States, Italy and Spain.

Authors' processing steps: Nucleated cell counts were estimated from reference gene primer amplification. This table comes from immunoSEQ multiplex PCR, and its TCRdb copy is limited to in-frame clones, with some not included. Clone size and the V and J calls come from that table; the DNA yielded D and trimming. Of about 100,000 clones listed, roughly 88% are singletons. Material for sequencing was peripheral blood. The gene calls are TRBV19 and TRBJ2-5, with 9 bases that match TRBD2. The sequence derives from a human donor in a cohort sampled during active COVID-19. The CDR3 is CASSIGGRVGETQYF. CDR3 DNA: TGTGCCAGTAGTATAGGCGGGAGGGTCGGGGAGACCCAGTACTTC.